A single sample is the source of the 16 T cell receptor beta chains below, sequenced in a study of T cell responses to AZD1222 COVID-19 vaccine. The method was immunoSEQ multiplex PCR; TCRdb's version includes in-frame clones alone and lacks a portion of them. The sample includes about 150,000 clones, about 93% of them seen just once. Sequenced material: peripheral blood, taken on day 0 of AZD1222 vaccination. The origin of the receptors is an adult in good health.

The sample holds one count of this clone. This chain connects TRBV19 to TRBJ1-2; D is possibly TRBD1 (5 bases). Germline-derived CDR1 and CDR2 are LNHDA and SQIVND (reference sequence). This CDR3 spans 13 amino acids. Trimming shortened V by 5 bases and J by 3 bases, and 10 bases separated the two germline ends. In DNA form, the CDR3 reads TGTGCCAGTAGTTTGGCCAGGGACTATGGCTACACCTTC. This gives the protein CASSLARDYGYTF.

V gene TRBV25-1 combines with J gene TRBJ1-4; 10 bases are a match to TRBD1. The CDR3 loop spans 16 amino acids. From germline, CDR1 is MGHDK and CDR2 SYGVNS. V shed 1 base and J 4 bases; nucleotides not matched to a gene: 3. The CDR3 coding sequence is TGTGCCAGCAGTGAATGGGGACAGGGGCGTAATGAAAAACTGTTTTTT. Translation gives CASSEWGQGRNEKLFF.

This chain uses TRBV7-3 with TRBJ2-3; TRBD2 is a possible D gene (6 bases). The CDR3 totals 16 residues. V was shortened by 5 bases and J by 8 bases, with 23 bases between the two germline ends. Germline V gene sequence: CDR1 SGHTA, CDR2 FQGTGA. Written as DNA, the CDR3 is TGTGCCAGCAGCCCCCATAGCAGCATAGCGGTGCGTACGCAGTATTTT. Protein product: CASSPHSSIAVRTQYF.

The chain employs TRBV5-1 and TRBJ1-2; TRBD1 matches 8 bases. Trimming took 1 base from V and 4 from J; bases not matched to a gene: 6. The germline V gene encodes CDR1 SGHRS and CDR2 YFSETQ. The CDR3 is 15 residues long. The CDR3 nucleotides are TGCGCCAGCAGCTTGACGGGACAGGCGATCTATGGCTACACCTTC. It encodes CASSLTGQAIYGYTF. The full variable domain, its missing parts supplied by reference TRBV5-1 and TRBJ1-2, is KAGVTQTPRYLIKTRGQQVTLSCSPISGHRSVSWYQQTPGQGLQFLFEYFSETQRNKGNFPGRFSGRQFSNSRSEMNVSTLELGDSALYLCASSLTGQAIYGYTFGSGTRLTVV.

The CDR3 DNA sequence: TGTGCCAGCAGTGGCTACGCTGGAAACACCATATATTTT. It specifies CASSGYAGNTIYF. The chain joins TRBV2 to TRBJ1-3; D ambiguous. The CDR3 sequence is 13 residues long. The germline V and J ends were trimmed by 4 bases and 2 bases, with 6 bases remaining between them. Per germline, CDR1 SNHLY and CDR2 FYNNEI.

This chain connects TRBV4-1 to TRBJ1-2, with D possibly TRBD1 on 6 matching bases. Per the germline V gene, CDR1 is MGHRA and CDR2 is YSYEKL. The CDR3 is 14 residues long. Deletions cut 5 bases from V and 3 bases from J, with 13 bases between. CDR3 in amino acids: CASSYQQGYYGYTF. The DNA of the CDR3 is TGCGCCAGCAGCTACCAACAGGGTTACTATGGCTACACCTTC.

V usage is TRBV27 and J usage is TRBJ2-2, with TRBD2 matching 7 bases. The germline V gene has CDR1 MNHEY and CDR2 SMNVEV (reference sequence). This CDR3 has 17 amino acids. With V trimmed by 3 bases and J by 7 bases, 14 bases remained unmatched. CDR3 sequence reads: CASSFLAGQWGGGELFF. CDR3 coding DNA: TGTGCCAGCAGTTTTCTGGCGGGGCAATGGGGGGGCGGGGAGCTGTTTTTT.

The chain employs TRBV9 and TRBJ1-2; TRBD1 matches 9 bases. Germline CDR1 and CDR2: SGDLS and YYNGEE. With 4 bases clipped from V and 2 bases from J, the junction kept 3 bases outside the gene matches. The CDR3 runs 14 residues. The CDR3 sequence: CASSSGQGNYGYTF. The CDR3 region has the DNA TGTGCCAGCAGCTCCGGACAGGGGAACTATGGCTACACCTTC. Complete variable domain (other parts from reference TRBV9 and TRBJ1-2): DSGVTQTPKHLITATGQRVTLRCSPRSGDLSVYWYQQSLDQGLQFLIQYYNGEERAKGNILERFSAQQFPDLHSELNLSSLELGDSALYFCASSSGQGNYGYTFGSGTRLTVV.

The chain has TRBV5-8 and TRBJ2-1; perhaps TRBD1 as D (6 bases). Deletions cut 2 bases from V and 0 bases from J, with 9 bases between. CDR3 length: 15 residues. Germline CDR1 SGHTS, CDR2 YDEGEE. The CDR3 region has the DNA TGTGCCAGCAGCTTTAGGGGGAGCTCCTACAATGAGCAGTTCTTC. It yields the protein CASSFRGSSYNEQFF.

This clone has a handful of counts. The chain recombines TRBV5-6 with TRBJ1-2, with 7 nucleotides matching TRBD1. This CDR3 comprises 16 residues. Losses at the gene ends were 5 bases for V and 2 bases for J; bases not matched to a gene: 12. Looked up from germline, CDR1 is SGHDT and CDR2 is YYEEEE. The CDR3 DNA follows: TGTGCCAGCAGTTCCCCAGGGGGACGGACAAACTATGGCTACACCTTC. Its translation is CASSSPGGRTNYGYTF. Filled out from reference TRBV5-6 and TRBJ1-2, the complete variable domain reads DAGVTQSPTHLIKTRGQQVTLRCSPKSGHDTVSWYQQALGQGPQFIFQYYEEEERQRGNFPDRFSGHQFPNYSSELNVNALLLGDSALYLCASSSPGGRTNYGYTFGSGTRLTVV.

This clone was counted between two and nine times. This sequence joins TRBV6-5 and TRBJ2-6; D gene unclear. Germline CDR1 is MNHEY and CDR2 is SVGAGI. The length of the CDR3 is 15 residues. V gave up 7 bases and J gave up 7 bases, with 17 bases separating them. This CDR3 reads CASTVSPGLANVLTF. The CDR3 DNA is TGTGCCAGCACCGTCTCCCCGGGCCTAGCCAACGTCCTGACTTTC.

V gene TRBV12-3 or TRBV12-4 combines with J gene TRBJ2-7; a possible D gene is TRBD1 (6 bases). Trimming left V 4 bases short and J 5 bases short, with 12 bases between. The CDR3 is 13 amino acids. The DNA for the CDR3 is TGTGCCAGCAGTTCCGACAGGTACCACGAGCAGTACGTC. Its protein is CASSSDRYHEQYV.

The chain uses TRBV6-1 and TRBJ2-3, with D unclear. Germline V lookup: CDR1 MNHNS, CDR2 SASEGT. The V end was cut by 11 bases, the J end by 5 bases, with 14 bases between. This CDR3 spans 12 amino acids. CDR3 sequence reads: CAVTSDEDTQYF. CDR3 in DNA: TGTGCCGTCACCAGCGATGAAGATACGCAGTATTTT.

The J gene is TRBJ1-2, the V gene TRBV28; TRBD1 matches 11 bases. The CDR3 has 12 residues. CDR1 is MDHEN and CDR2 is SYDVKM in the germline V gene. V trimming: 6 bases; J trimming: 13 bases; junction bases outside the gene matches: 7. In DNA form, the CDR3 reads TGTGCCAGCAGCTATGGGACAGGGGGTTTCACCTTC. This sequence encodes CASSYGTGGFTF.

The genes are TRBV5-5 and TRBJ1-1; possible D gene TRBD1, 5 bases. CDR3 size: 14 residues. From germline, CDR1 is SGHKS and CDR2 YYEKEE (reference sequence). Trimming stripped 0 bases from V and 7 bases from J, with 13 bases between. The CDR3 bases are TGTGCCAGCAGCTTGGAAAGGGGAAAACTTGAAGCTTTCTTT. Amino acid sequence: CASSLERGKLEAFF. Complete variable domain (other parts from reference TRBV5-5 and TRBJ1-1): DAGVTQSPTHLIKTRGQQVTLRCSPISGHKSVSWYQQVLGQGPQFIFQYYEKEERGRGNFPDRFSARQFPNYSSELNVNALLLGDSALYLCASSLERGKLEAFFGQGTRLTVV.

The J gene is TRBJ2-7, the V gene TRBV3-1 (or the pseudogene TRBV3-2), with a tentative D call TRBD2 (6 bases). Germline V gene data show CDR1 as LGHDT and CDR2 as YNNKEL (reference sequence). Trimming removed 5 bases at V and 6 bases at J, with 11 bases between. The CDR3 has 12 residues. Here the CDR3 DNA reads TGTGCCAGCAGCTCCTATAGCGGCGAGCAGTACGTC. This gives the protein CASSSYSGEQYV.